In this sample, the clone carrying this T cell receptor beta chain turned up a few times. Its antigen is unidentified. Naive CD8 T cells were picked out by sorting for CD8+CD4-CCR7+CD45RA+. The CDR3 runs 16 residues. CDR1 MGHRA and CDR2 YSYEKL come from the germline V gene. Trimming left V 0 bases short and J 7 bases short, with 16 bases between. TCRdb analysed the PCR reads with MiXCR anew, one entry per CDR3 protein. The table includes about 630,000 distinct CDR3 sequences, 25% detected once. The data stem from a study of molecular identifiers for immune sequencing clone quantification. Study conclusions and caveats: Effector cells kept over 98% of their molecules in clones above 20 RNA copies, while naive cells kept under 1% there.

This sequence was found in a human donor in good health. Some libraries in this study had Jurkat cell RNA spiked in. The rearrangement joins TRBV4-1 to TRBJ2-1, with D possibly called TRBD1 or TRBD2 (6 bases each). The sample was naive CD8+ T cells from blood, with Jurkat cell RNA spiked in. Subset here: FACS-sorted CD8+CD4-CCR7+CD45RA+ naive T cells. The chain's CDR3 is CASSQEVGGPRNEQFF. As DNA, the CDR3 is TGCGCCAGCAGCCAAGAGGTGGGGGGCCCTAGAAATGAGCAGTTCTTC.